This TCR beta chain was sequenced in a study of CD8 T cells in ankylosing spondylitis. A few counts support this clonotype. The germline gives CDR1 KGHSH, CDR2 LQKENI. Trimming cost V 2 bases and J 4 bases; bases outside gene matches: 5. The CDR3 consists of 15 residues. Using its own MiXCR run on the 5' RACE reads, TCRdb lists one record per CDR3 protein. Among 200,000 to 300,000 distinct CDR3 sequences listed, roughly a quarter were seen once. The chain links TRBV18 to TRBJ2-1; 7 nucleotides agree with TRBD1. What was sequenced was blood, either unsorted or a sorted T cell fraction (not recorded which). This clonotype was sampled from a male donor with ankylosing spondylitis or in good health (not recorded which). CDR3 amino acids: CASSPGTVIYNEQFF. The CDR3 DNA follows: TGTGCCAGCTCACCAGGGACAGTGATTTACAATGAGCAGTTCTTC.